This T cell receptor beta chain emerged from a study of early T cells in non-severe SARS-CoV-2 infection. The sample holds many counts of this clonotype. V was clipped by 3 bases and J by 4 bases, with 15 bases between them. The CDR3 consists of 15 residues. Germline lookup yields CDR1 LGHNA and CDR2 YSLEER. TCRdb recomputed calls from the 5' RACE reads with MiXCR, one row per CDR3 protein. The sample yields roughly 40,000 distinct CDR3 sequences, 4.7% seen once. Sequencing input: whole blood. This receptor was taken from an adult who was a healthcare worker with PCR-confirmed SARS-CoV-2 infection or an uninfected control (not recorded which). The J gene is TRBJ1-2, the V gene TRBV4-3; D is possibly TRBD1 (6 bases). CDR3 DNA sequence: TGCGCCAGCAGCCACCCGGACAGACCAGTCTATGGCTACACCTTC. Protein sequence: CASSHPDRPVYGYTF.